The T cell receptor (beta chain) under discussion was sequenced for a study of blood T cells in healthy people across ages. On the study more broadly: About one barcoded beta molecule was captured per two T cells (by template switching).

Every donor gave roughly 9.2 milliliters of peripheral blood. The CDR3 is 16 amino acids. Germline V CDR1 and CDR2: SGHAT, FQNNGV. V was shortened by 0 bases and J by 0 bases, with 9 bases between the two germline ends. The table lists this clonotype with many counts. The target antigen is unknown. Whole-study results and caveats: The fall in TCR beta diversity per million T cells was roughly linear with age.

With a J-beta primer mix and a sample-barcoded 5' primer, a second PCR ran about 7 to 12 cycles. Every cDNA was tagged by a template-switch adaptor with 12 random nucleotides. Using its own MiXCR run on the 5' RACE reads, TCRdb lists one record per CDR3 protein. The sample yields about 1.7 million distinct CDR3 sequences, roughly 30% seen once. The origin of this receptor is a woman in her twenties or thirties in good health. Sample: blood. V and J are TRBV11-2 and TRBJ2-4, with a possible D match to TRBD2 (5 bases). The CDR3 loop reads CASSLESGLAKNIQYF. The DNA of the CDR3 is TGTGCCAGCAGCTTAGAAAGCGGACTAGCCAAAAACATTCAGTACTTC. Using reference TRBV11-2 and TRBJ2-4 for the parts outside the CDR3, the full variable domain is EAGVAQSPRYKIIEKRQSVAFWCNPISGHATLYWYQQILGQGPKLLIQFQNNGVVDDSQLPKDRFSAERLKGVDSTLKIQPAKLEDSAVYLCASSLESGLAKNIQYFGAGTRLSVL.